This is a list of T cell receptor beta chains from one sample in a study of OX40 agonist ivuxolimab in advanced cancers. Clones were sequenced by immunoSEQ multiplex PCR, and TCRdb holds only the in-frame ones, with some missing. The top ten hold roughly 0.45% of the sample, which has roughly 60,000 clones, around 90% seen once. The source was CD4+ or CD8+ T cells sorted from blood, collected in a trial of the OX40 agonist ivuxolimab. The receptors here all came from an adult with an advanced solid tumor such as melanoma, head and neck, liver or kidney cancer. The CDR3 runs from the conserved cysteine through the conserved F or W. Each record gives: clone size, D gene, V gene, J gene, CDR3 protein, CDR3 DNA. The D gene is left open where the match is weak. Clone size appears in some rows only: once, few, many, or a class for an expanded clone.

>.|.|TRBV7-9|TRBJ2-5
CASSLPHRETQYF
TGTGCCAGCAGCTTGCCCCACAGGGAGACCCAGTACTTC
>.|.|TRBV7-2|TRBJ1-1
CASSPAGYTEAFF
TGTGCCAGCAGCCCGGCCGGATACACTGAAGCTTTCTTT
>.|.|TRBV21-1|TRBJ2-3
CASSKAPAGRNSTDTQYF
TGTGCCAGCAGCAAAGCCCCAGCAGGGAGAAATAGCACAGATACGCAGTATTTT
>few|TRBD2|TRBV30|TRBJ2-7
CAWTGTSGSPHEQYF
TGTGCCTGGACCGGGACTAGCGGGAGTCCCCACGAGCAGTACTTC
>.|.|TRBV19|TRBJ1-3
CATGVGGTPLSGNTIYF
TGTGCCACGGGGGTAGGTGGGACGCCCCTCTCTGGAAACACCATATATTTT
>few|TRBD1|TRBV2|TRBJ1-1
CASRDRVLSGAFF
TGTGCCAGCAGGGACAGGGTATTGTCGGGAGCTTTCTTT
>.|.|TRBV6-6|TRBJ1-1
CASSPHGAYTEAFF
TGTGCCAGCAGCCCCCACGGGGCGTACACTGAAGCTTTCTTT
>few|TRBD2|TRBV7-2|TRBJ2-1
CASSSSSGSFGEQFF
TGTGCCAGCAGTAGTTCTAGCGGGAGTTTCGGTGAGCAGTTCTTC
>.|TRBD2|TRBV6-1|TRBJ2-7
CASSGYRAGSGLVIYEQYF
TGTGCCAGCAGTGGTTACAGGGCGGGTTCGGGACTAGTCATCTACGAGCAGTACTTC
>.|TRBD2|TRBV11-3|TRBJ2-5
CASSTSSGSRETQYF
TGTGCCAGCAGCACCTCTAGCGGGAGCCGTGAGACCCAGTACTTC
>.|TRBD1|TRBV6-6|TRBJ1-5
CASTLDRGSLEPQHF
TGTGCCAGCACCTTGGACAGGGGAAGTCTTGAGCCCCAGCATTTT
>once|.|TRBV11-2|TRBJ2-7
CASSSPRGYEQYF
TGTGCCAGCAGCTCGCCCCGGGGTTACGAGCAGTACTTC
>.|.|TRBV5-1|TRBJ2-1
CASSLVLGGTEQFF
TGCGCCAGCAGCTTGGTCCTAGGAGGGACAGAGCAGTTCTTC
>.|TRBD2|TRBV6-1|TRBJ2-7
CASTPGRGAYEQYF
TGTGCCAGCACCCCGGGGAGGGGTGCCTACGAGCAGTACTTC
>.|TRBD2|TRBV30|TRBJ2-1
CAWSLGLAGLNEQFF
TGTGCCTGGAGCCTAGGGCTAGCGGGTCTCAATGAGCAGTTCTTC
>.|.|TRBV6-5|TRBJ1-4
CASSPTVNEKLFF
TGTGCCAGCAGCCCTACCGTTAATGAAAAACTGTTTTTT
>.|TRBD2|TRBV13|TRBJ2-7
CASSPSRTSVYEQYF
TGTGCCAGCAGCCCCTCAAGGACTAGCGTTTACGAGCAGTACTTC
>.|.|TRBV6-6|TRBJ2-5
CASSYGLLQETQYF
TGTGCCAGCAGTTACGGACTCCTTCAAGAGACCCAGTACTTC
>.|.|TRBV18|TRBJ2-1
CASSPGEVVYNEQFF
TGTGCCAGCTCACCAGGCGAAGTAGTCTACAATGAGCAGTTCTTC
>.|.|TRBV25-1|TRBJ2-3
CASSEGGLPDTQYF
TGTGCCAGCAGTGAAGGGGGTTTACCAGATACGCAGTATTTT
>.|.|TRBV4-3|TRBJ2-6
CASSQHSPDPSGANVLTF
TGCGCCAGCAGCCAACATAGCCCCGACCCTAGTGGGGCCAACGTCCTGACTTTC
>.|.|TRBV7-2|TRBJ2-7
CASSLVLTGEQYF
TGTGCCAGCAGCTTAGTCCTCACGGGGGAGCAGTACTTC
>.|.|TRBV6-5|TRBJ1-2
CASSYSASYYGYTF
TGTGCCAGCAGTTACTCGGCCAGTTACTATGGCTACACCTTC
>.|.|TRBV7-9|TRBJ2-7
CASSLHHSPYEQYF
TGTGCCAGCAGCTTACATCACTCTCCCTACGAGCAGTACTTC
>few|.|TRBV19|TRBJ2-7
CASSRDLAYEQYF
TGTGCCAGTAGTAGGGACCTTGCCTACGAGCAGTACTTC
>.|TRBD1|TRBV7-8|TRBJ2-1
CASSWDRGRNEQFF
TGTGCCAGCAGCTGGGACAGGGGGCGGAATGAGCAGTTCTTC
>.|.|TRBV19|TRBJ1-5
CASSIALGRKGLSNQPQHF
TGTGCCAGTAGTATAGCCCTGGGGCGCAAAGGTTTGAGCAATCAGCCCCAGCATTTT
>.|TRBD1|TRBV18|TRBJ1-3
CASSPPGQGLYTIYF
TGTGCCAGCTCACCACCGGGACAGGGGCTATACACCATATATTTT
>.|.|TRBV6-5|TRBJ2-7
CASSYSSGPYEQYF
TGTGCCAGCAGTTACTCTAGCGGCCCATACGAGCAGTACTTC
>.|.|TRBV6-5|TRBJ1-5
CASSYSGAGWQPQHF
TGTGCCAGCAGTTACTCCGGGGCAGGCTGGCAGCCCCAGCATTTT
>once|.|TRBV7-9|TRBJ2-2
CASTPGQPTNTGELFF
TGTGCCAGCACCCCTGGACAGCCCACGAACACCGGGGAGCTGTTTTTT
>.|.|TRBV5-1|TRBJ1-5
CASSLGSANQPQHF
TGCGCCAGCAGCTTGGGGTCAGCAAATCAGCCCCAGCATTTT
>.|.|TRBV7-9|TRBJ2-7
CASSPRAGRTPYEQYF
TGTGCCAGCAGCCCCCGGGCGGGACGGACCCCCTACGAGCAGTACTTC
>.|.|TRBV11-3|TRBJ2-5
CASSLEQGTQYF
TGTGCCAGCAGCTTAGAACAGGGAACCCAGTACTTC
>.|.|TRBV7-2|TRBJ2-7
CASSLVGEQYF
TGTGCCAGCAGCTTAGTCGGAGAGCAGTACTTC
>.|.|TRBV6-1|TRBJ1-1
CASSEAAPGNTEAFF
TGTGCCAGCAGTGAGGCCGCCCCAGGGAACACTGAAGCTTTCTTT
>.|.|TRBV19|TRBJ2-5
CASTAAGSRETQYF
TGTGCCAGTACTGCCGCAGGGTCCCGAGAGACCCAGTACTTC
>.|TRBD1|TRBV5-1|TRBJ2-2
CASSLSGQGTGELFF
TGCGCCAGCAGCTTGTCCGGACAGGGGACCGGGGAGCTGTTTTTT
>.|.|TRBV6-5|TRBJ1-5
CASRGGSNQPQHF
TGTGCCAGCAGGGGCGGTAGCAATCAGCCCCAGCATTTT
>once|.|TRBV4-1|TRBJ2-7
CASSNSRDTSSYEQYF
TGCGCCAGCAGCAATTCCCGGGACACAAGCTCCTACGAGCAGTACTTC
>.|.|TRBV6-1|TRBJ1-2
CASRLPGASYGYTF
TGTGCCAGCAGGTTGCCGGGAGCCAGCTATGGCTACACCTTC
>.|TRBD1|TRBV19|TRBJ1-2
CASSSGQGGNYGYTF
TGTGCCAGTAGTTCGGGACAGGGGGGGAACTATGGCTACACCTTC
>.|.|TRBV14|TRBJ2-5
CASSPRAAGGETQYF
TGTGCCAGCAGCCCGCGGGCGGCAGGAGGGGAGACCCAGTACTTC
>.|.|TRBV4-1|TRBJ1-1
CASSQSPPGQNTEAFF
TGCGCCAGCAGCCAGTCACCACCGGGACAGAACACTGAAGCTTTCTTT
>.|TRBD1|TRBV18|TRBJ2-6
CASSPPETGVYSGANVLTF
TGTGCCAGCTCACCACCCGAGACAGGGGTTTATTCTGGGGCCAACGTCCTGACTTTC